These 6 T cell receptor beta chains were sequenced from one sample in a study of T cell responses to AZD1222 COVID-19 vaccine. Measured with immunoSEQ multiplex PCR; TCRdb has only the in-frame clones, and not every one. The sample consists of tens of thousands of clones, more than 85% of them appearing once. Source: peripheral blood, taken 28 days after the second AZD1222 dose. The receptors stem from an adult who received the AZD1222 COVID-19 vaccine.

The CDR3 is CASSYEWSSGNTIYF. The CDR3 DNA reads as TGTGCCAGCAGTTATGAGTGGAGCTCTGGAAACACCATATATTTT. The chain has TRBV6-2 or TRBV6-3 and TRBJ1-3; D unresolved. CDR3 size: 15 residues. Trimming took 3 bases from V and 0 from J, leaving 9 bases between them. Germline V gene sequence: CDR1 MNHEY, CDR2 SVGEGT.

The chain has TRBV3-1 (or the pseudogene TRBV3-2) and TRBJ2-1, with D unresolved. V was cut by 2 bases and J by 3 bases, with 17 bases left in between. CDR1 and CDR2 (germline): LGHDT, YNNKEL (reference sequence). This CDR3 comprises 17 residues. This chain's CDR3 is CASSQSSGLPVYNEQFF. The CDR3 coding sequence is TGTGCCAGCAGCCAAAGTTCGGGCCTCCCAGTCTACAATGAGCAGTTCTTC.

The chain carries TRBV10-2 and TRBJ2-7, with 8 bases aligning to TRBD1. The CDR3 totals 12 residues. Per germline, CDR1 WSHSY and CDR2 SAAADI. J was trimmed by 2 bases and V by 7 bases; bases with no gene match: 1. For the CDR3, the DNA is TGCGCCAGCAAACAGGGGGCCTACGAGCAGTACTTC. Translation: CASKQGAYEQYF.

The chain links TRBV30 to TRBJ2-1; D not certain. The V gene lost 0 bases and the J gene lost 8 bases, with 5 bases spanning the gap. This CDR3 has 11 amino acids. Looked up from germline, CDR1 is GTSNPN and CDR2 is SVGIG (reference sequence). The CDR3 nucleotides are TGTGCCTGGAGTGTAGTCGATGAGCAGTTCTTC. This translates into CAWSVVDEQFF.

The V gene is TRBV4-2, the J gene TRBJ2-1, with TRBD1 matching over 9 bases. The trim removed 0 bases at V and 3 bases at J, leaving 3 bases unmatched. CDR3 length: 16 amino acids. CDR1 is LGHNA and CDR2 is YNFKEQ in the germline V gene. CDR3 bases: TGTGCCAGCAGCCAAGAACCGGGACAGGGCTACAATGAGCAGTTCTTC. This encodes CASSQEPGQGYNEQFF.

The CDR3 spells CASSVGREGADTQYF. CDR3 DNA sequence: TGTGCCAGCAGCGTAGGACGGGAAGGGGCCGATACGCAGTATTTT. The chain uses TRBV9 and TRBJ2-3; D is possibly TRBD1 or TRBD2 (5 bases each). Germline values: CDR1 SGDLS, CDR2 YYNGEE. Trimming took off 0 bases at V and 6 bases at J, with 14 bases between the two ends. The CDR3 contains 15 residues.